The present entry profiles one TCR beta chain with its context. The data were taken from a study of shared T cell receptors in the human thymus. Produced via immunoSEQ multiplex PCR; TCRdb's table is partial and in-frame only. The sample includes 720,000 or so clones, approximately 83% seen only once; the top ten take 0.0095% to 0.011%. These sequences were also reported in another study, on human thymus T cells. That work states: Thymic and blood repertoires seemed to favor certain V and J genes.

This TCR derives from a girl under three years old with a congenital heart defect. Input material: thymocytes.

The CDR3 spells CASSPTGQGAKTQYF. CDR3 DNA sequence: TGTGCCAGCAGCCCAACCGGACAGGGGGCGAAGACCCAGTACTTC. The V call is TRBV11-2, the J call TRBJ2-5, with 11 bases identical to TRBD1. V shed 5 bases and J 6 bases; nucleotides not matched to a gene: 8. The CDR3 loop spans 15 amino acids. CDR1 SGHAT and CDR2 FQNNGV come from the germline V gene.